This entry is about one T cell receptor (beta chain). From germline, CDR1 is SQVTM and CDR2 ANQGSEA. V lost 6 bases and J lost 2; bases outside the gene matches: 9. The CDR3 consists of 15 residues. This record comes from a study of blood T cell repertoires in COVID-19. Study information: Samples of COVID-19 (acute and convalescent) were obtained from the United States, Italy and Spain. Sources were T cells, B-cell-depleted T cells, or PBMCs; the material itself was cDNA or gDNA.

As originally analysed: Reference gene primers were amplified, and this amplification served to estimate nucleated cell counts. Here immunoSEQ multiplex PCR was the method, and the copy in TCRdb shows in-frame clones only, minus some. V and J calls and clone size are given by that table; D and trimming were obtained from the DNA. The data hold approximately 30,000 clones, with roughly 90% observed a single time. The V gene is TRBV29-1, the J gene TRBJ1-5, with 8 bases identical to TRBD1. The sample comprised peripheral blood. This TCR came from a woman aged 40 to 50 with active or convalescent COVID-19. The CDR3 spells CSVSPGQGGNQPQHF. In nucleotides, the CDR3 is TGCAGCGTATCGCCAGGACAGGGTGGCAATCAGCCCCAGCATTTT.